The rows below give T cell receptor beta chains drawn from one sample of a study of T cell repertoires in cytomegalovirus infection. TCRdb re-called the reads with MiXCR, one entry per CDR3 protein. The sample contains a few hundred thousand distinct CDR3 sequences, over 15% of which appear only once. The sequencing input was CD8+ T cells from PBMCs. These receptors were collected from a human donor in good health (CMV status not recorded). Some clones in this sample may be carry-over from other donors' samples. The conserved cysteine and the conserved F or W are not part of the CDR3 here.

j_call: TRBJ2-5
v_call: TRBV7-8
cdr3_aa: ASSPPGAPDQETQY

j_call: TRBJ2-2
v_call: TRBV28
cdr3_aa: ASGGTLLRELF

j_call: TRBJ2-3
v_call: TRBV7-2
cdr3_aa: ASSRQGFTQY

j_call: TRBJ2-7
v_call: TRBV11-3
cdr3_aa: ASSLDQRDYEQY

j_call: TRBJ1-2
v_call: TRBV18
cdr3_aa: ASSPRAQGSDNGYT

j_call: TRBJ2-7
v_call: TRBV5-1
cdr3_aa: ASSQDGTGYYEQY

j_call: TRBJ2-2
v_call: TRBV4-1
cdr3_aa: ASSPSTFGPGELF

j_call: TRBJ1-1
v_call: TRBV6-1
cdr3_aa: ASSRLWTDTEAF

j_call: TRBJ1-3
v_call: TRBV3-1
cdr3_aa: ASSQWDEQGFGNTIY

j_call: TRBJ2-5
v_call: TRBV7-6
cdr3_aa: ASSLVGGIQETQY

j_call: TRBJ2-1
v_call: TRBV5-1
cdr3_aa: ASSPDAPNEQF

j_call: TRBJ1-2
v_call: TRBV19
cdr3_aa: ASRSETGTQGYGYT

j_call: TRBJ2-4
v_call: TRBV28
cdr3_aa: ASSFGSWLVTAKNIQY

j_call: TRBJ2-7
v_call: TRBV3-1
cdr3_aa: ASSPEQGVYEQY

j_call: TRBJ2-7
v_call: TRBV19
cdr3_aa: ASSTKVGTPGTRSYEQY

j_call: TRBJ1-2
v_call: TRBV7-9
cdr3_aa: ASSLGTETIKVDGYT

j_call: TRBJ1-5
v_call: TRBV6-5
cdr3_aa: ASSYSVNQPQH

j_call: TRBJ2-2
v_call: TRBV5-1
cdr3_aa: ASSVPLAENTGELF

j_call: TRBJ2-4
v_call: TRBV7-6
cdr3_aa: ASSSLRGGEKNIQY

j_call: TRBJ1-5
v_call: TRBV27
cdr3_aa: ASSPGRQTNQPQH